The source of this TCR beta chain is a study of blood T cell repertoires in COVID-19 (dated by TCRdb to about 2020). Looking at the study overall: The collaborator samples originated in the United States, Italy and Spain and spanned the acute and convalescent phases of COVID-19. The material from the prospective study consisted of cDNA or gDNA derived from T cells, B-cell-depleted T cells, or PBMCs. Deeply sampled blood TCRbeta repertoires from subjects exposed to, actively infected with, or recovered from COVID-19 were included in the dataset. The repertoires were released in a freely available public database meant as a resource for research on the immune response to SARS-CoV-2. The samples were drawn from two sources: the first 160 participants of the ongoing ImmuneRACE study, and some 1,300 subjects contributed by 6 global collaborators. The sample metadata nearly always contained a de-identified subject ID, COVID-19 status, age in years and sex. Where available, HLA class I and class II types were taken from metadata supplied by the sample provider and were not determined by assay-based typing. General conclusions and limits of the study: The amount of clinical and demographic metadata varied by source and participant and was provided uncurated.

Participants in the prospective study were aged about 18 to 95 years, lived in about two dozen United States geographic areas, and enrolled through a virtual design. In the prospective study, participants were assigned to cohorts based on the clinical history participants reported in a screening survey and a study questionnaire. Recovered participants in ImmuneRACE Cohort 3 were defined as having two consecutive negative NP/OP PCR tests, clearance from a healthcare professional, or resolution of symptoms. In the prospective study, mobile phlebotomists collected whole blood, serum and a nasopharyngeal or oropharyngeal swab from each participant. Participants in the prospective study had the option to provide additional blood draws and questionnaires over a roughly 2-month period. Before DNA extraction, prospective study blood samples were shipped either frozen or at room temperature. V loses 3 bases, J loses 7 bases, and the germline ends lie 12 bases apart. The CDR3 runs 14 residues from the cysteine to the phenylalanine. Of all the DNA, just the CDR3 is kept, 42 bases in frame from base 1. Sequences LNHDA (CDR1) and SQIVND (CDR2) are obtained from the germline V gene (reference sequence).

TCRbeta CDR3 regions were amplified from genomic DNA by means of the immunoSEQ Assay, a bias-controlled multiplex PCR. Per the source publication's procedure: The number of nucleated cells in each sample was estimated by amplification of reference gene primers within the assay. Sequence reads were collapsed and filtered to measure the absolute abundance of every unique TCRbeta CDR3 rearrangement. For each sample, productive Simpson clonality was calculated as the square root of Simpson's diversity index across productive rearrangements. TCRdb re-hosts the immuneACCESS table, in-frame sequences only. Its copies lack some clones; in the studies checked, an unresolved V gene accounts for under half of them, and the cause for the rest is not known. V, J and clone size are taken as reported in that table, and D and trimming were inferred from the DNA itself. For this sample the table gives about 250,000 clones, of which 86% were detected only once. The ten biggest clones cover around 15% of the sample.

In regard to this clone: Its target antigen remains unknown. No much larger clone is present one base from it, and per-base qualities are unavailable.

Recombination linked TRBV19 to TRBJ1-4; TRBD1 is perhaps the D gene, given 6 matching bases. This receptor was obtained from a man between 18 and 29 years old who had recovered from COVID-19. Material for sequencing was PBMCs or T cells enriched from blood (not recorded which). The CDR3 loop reads CASSMGHRFEKLFF. In nucleotide form, the sequence is TGTGCCAGTAGTATGGGACACCGTTTTGAAAAACTGTTTTTT.